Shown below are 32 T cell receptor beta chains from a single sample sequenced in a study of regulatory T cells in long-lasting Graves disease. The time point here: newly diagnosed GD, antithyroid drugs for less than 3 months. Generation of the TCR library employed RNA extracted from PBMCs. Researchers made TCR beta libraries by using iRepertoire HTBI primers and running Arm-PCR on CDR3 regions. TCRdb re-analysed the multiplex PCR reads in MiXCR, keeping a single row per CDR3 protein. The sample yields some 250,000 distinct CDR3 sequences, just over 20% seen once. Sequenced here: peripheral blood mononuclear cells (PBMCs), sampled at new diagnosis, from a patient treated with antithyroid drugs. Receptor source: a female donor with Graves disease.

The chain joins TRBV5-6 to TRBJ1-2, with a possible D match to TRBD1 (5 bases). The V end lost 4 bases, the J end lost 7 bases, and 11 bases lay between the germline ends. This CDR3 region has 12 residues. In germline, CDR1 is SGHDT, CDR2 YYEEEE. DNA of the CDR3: TGTGCCAGCAGCCCGTGGGGGTCTGGCTACACCTTC. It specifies CASSPWGSGYTF.

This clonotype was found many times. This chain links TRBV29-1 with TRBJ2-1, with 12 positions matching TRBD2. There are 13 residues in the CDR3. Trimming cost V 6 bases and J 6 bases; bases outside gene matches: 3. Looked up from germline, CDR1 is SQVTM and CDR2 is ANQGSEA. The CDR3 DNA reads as TGCAGCGTAAAGACTAGCGGGAGCAATGAGCAGTTCTTC. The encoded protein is CSVKTSGSNEQFF.

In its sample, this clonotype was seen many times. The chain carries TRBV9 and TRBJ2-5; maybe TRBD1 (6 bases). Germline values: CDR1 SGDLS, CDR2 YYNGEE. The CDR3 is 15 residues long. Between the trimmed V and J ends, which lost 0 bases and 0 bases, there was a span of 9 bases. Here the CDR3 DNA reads TGTGCCAGCAGCGTAGGAGGACAGTACCAAGAGACCCAGTACTTC. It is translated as CASSVGGQYQETQYF.

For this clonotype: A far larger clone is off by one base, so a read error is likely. CDR3 loop: CTSSYPSGGVNNEQFF. CDR3 sequence (DNA): TGTACCAGCAGTTACCCTAGCGGGGGGGTAAACAATGAGCAGTTCTTC. The J gene is TRBJ2-1, the V gene TRBV6-9, with 12 bases lining up with TRBD2. CDR3 length equals 16 residues. The V gene's germline CDR1 is MNHGY and CDR2 SVAAGI.

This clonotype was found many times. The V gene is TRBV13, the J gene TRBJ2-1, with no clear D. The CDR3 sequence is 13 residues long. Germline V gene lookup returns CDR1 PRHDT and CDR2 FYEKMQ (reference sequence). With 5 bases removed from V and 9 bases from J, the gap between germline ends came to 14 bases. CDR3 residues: CASSLRSRAEQFF. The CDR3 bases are TGTGCCAGCAGCCTTAGGTCAAGGGCTGAGCAGTTCTTC.

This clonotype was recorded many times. The CDR3 DNA reads as TGTGCCAGCAGTGAAGCCCCCGGCGGAGCACGATACGGGACCCAGTACTTC. This gives the protein CASSEAPGGARYGTQYF. The J gene is TRBJ2-5, the V gene TRBV2; no clear D. This CDR3 spans 17 amino acids. With 0 bases removed from V and 7 bases from J, the gap between germline ends came to 21 bases. CDR1 and CDR2 (germline): SNHLY, FYNNEI.

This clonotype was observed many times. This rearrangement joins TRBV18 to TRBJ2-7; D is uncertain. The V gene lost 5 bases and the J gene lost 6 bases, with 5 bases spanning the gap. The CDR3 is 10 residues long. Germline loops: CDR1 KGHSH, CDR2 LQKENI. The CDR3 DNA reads TGTGCCAGCTCAAGCAGCGAGCAGTACTTC. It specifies CASSSSEQYF.

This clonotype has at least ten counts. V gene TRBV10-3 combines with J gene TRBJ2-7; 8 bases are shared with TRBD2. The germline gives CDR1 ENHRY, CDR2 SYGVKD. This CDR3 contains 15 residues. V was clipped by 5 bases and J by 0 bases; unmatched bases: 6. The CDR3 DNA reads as TGTGCCATCAGTTCAAGCGGGGGAAACTCCTACGAGCAGTACTTC. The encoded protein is CAISSSGGNSYEQYF.

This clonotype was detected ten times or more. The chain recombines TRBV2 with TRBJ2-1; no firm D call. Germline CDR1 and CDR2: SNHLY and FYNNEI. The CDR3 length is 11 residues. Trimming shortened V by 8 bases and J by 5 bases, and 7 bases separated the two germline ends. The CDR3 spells CASGVHNEQFF. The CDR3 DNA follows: TGTGCCAGCGGGGTACACAATGAGCAGTTCTTC.

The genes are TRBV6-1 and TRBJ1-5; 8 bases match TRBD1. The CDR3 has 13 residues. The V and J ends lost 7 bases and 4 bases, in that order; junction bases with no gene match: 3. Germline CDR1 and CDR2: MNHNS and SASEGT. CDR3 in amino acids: CASNDRGNQPQHF. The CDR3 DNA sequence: TGTGCCAGCAACGACAGGGGTAATCAGCCCCAGCATTTT.

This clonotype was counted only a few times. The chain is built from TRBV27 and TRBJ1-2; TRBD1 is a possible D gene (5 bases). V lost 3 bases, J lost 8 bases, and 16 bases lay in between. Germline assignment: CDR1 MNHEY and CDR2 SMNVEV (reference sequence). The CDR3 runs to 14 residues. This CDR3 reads CASSFGDLHGGYTF. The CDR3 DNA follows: TGTGCCAGCAGTTTTGGGGACCTCCATGGCGGCTACACCTTC.

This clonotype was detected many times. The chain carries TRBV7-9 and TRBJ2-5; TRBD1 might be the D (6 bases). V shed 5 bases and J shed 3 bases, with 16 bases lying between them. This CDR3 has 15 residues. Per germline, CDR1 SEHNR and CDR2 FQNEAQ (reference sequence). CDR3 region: CASSLPWQGKETQYF. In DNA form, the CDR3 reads TGTGCCAGCAGCCTACCGTGGCAGGGGAAAGAGACCCAGTACTTC.

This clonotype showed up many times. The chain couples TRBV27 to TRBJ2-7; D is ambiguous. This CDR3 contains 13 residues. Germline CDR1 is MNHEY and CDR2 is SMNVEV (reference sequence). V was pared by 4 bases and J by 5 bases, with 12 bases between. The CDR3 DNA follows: TGTGCCAGCAGTTGGTCAAGCCGCAACGAGCAGTACTTC. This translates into CASSWSSRNEQYF.

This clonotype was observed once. The CDR3 DNA follows: TGTGCCAGCAGCTTACACAGCGCTGGGGGTGAAAAACTGTTTTTT. Translated: CASSLHSAGGEKLFF. The chain couples TRBV5-8 to TRBJ1-4, with TRBD1 as a possible D gene (5 bases). This CDR3 comprises 15 residues. Trimming removed 2 bases at V and 7 bases at J, with 15 bases between. CDR1 SGHTS and CDR2 YDEGEE come from the germline V gene.

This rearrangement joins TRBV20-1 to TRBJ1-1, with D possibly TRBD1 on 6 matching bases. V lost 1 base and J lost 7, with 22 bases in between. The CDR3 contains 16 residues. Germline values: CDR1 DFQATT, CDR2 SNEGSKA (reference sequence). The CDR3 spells CSARVYSGGRGNEAFF. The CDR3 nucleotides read TGCAGTGCTAGAGTATATAGCGGGGGCCGGGGGAATGAAGCTTTCTTT.

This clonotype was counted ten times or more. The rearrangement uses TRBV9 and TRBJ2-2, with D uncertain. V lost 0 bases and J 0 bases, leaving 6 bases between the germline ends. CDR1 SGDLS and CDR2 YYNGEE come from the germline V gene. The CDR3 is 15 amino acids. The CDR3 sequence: CASSVEGANTGELFF. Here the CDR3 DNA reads TGTGCCAGCAGCGTAGAAGGCGCGAACACCGGGGAGCTGTTTTTT.

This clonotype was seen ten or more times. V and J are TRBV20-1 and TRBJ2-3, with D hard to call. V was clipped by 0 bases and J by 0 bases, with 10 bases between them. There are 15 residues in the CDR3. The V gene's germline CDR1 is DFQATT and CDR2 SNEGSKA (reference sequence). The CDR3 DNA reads TGCAGTGCTAGAGATTCGCGCGGAAGCACAGATACGCAGTATTTT. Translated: CSARDSRGSTDTQYF.

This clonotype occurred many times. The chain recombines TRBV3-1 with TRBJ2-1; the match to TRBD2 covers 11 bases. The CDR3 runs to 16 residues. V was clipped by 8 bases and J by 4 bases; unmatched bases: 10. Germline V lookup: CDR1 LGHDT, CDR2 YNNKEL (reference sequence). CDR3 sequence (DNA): TGTGCCAGCCCGCGAACTAGCGGGAGTCTTTACAATGAGCAGTTCTTC. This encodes CASPRTSGSLYNEQFF.

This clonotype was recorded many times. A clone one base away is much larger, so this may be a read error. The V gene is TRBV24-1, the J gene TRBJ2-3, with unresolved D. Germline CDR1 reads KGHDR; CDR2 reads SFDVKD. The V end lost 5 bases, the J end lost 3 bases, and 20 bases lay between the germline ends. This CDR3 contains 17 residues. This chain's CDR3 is CATSGLPAKEDTDTQYF. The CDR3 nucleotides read TGTGCCACCAGTGGTTTACCAGCGAAAGAGGATACAGATACGCAGTATTTT.

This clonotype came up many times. The CDR3 sequence: CASSLSSGGAFGANVLTF. CDR3 coding DNA: TGTGCCAGCAGCTTATCTAGCGGGGGGGCGTTTGGGGCCAACGTCCTGACTTTC. The chain carries TRBV7-8 and TRBJ2-6, with TRBD2 matching over 12 bases. Trimming removed 2 bases from V and 3 bases from J; junction bases left unmatched: 5. Looked up from germline, CDR1 is SGHVS and CDR2 is FQNEAQ. This CDR3 is built from 18 residues.

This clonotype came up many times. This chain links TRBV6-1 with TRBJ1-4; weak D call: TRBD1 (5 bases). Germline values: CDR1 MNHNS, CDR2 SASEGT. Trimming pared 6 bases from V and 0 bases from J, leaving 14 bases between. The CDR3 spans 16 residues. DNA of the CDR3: TGTGCCAGCAGCCCGGGACGGACTGCAACTAATGAAAAACTGTTTTTT. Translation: CASSPGRTATNEKLFF.

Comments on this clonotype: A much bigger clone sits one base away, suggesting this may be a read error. Here the CDR3 reads CASIPQRATNERLFF. CDR3 nucleotides: TGTGCCAGCATCCCACAGAGAGCAACTAATGAAAGACTGTTTTTT. This sequence joins TRBV28 and TRBJ1-4; D not certain. CDR3 size: 15 residues. Germline CDR1 is MDHEN and CDR2 is SYDVKM. Supplemented by reference TRBV28 and TRBJ1-4, the full variable domain reads DVKVTQSSRYLVKRTGEKVFLECVQDMDHENMFWYRQDPGLGLRLIYFSYDVKMKEKGDIPEGYSVSREKKERFSLILESASTNQTSMYLCASIPQRATNERLFFGSGTQLSVL.

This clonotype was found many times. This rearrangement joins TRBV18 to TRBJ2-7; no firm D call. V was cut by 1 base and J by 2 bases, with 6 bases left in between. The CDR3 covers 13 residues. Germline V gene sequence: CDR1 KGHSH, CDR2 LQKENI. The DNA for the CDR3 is TGTGCCAGCTCACCACAAAGGGCCTACGAGCAGTACTTC. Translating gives CASSPQRAYEQYF.

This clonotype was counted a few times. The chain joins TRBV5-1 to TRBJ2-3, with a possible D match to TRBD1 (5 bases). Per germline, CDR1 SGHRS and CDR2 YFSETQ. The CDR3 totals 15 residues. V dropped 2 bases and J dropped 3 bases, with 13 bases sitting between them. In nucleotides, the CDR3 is TGCGCCAGCAGCTTCGACAGTTTCAGGACAGATACGCAGTATTTT. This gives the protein CASSFDSFRTDTQYF.

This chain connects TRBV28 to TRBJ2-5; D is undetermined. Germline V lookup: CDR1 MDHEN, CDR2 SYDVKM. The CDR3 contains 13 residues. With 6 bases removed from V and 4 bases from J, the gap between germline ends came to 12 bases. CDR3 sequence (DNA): TGTGCCAGCAGGCTCGACCAACCAGAGACCCAGTACTTC. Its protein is CASRLDQPETQYF.

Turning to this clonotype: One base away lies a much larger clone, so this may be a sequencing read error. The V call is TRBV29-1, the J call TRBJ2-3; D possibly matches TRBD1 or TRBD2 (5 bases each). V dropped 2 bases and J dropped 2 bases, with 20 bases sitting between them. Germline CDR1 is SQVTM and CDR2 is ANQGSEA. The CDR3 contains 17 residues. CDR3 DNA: TGCAGCGTTGAAAGGGGCGGCAACCGGGGAGTCACAGATACGCAGTATTTT. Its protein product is CSVERGGNRGVTDTQYF.

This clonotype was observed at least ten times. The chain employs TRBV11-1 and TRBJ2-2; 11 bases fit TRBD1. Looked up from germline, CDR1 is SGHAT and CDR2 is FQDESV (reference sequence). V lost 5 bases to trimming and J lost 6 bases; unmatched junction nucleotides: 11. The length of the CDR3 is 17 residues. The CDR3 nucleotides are TGTGCCAGCAGCCCCCGTAGGACAGGGGGCGCCTCCGGGGAGCTGTTTTTT. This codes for CASSPRRTGGASGELFF.

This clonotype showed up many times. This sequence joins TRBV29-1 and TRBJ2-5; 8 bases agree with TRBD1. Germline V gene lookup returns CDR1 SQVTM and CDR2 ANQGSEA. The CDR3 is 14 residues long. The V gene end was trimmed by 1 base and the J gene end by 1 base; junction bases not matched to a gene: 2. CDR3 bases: TGCAGCGTTGAAGTGGACAGGGTCCAAGAGACCCAGTACTTC. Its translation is CSVEVDRVQETQYF.

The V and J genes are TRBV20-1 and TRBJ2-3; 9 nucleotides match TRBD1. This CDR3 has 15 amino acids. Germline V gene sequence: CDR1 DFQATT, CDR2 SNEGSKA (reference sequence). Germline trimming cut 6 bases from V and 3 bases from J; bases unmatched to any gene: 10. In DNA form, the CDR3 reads TGCAGTGCCATGAACCGGGACAGGGTAACAGATACGCAGTATTTT. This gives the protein CSAMNRDRVTDTQYF.

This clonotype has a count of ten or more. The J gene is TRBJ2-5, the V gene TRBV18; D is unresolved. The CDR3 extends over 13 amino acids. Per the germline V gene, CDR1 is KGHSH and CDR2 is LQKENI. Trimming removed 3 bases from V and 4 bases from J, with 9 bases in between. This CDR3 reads CASSPLTGETQYF. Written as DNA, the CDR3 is TGTGCCAGCTCACCTCTCACGGGAGAGACCCAGTACTTC.

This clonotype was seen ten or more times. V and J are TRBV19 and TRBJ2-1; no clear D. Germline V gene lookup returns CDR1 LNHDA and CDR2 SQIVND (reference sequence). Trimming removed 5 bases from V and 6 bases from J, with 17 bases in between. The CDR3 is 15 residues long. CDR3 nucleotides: TGTGCCAGTAGTTGGTCCCCTCGTCGAGTCAATGAGCAGTTCTTC. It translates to CASSWSPRRVNEQFF.

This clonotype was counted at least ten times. The CDR3 loop is CASSSPGQGHYEQYF. In nucleotides, the CDR3 is TGTGCCAGCAGCTCACCGGGACAGGGGCACTACGAGCAGTACTTC. This chain uses TRBV7-2 with TRBJ2-7; 10 bases are a match to TRBD1. The V gene end was trimmed by 4 bases and the J gene end by 3 bases; junction bases not matched to a gene: 6. Germline V gene data show CDR1 as SGHTA and CDR2 as FQGNSA. The CDR3 has 15 residues.